This T cell receptor (beta chain) emerged from a study of T cells in localized non-small cell lung cancer. Overall study results and limits: Clonality peaked in uninvolved adjacent lung rather than tumor.

Deletions cut 4 bases from V and 4 bases from J, with 11 bases between. Germline lookup yields CDR1 KGHSH and CDR2 LQKENI. This CDR3 region has 14 residues. Data came from immunoSEQ multiplex PCR; TCRdb stores just in-frame clones and leaves some out. The sample yields 25,000 to 35,000 clones, 92% seen once. As concerns this clone: The antigen remains undetermined.

The chain has TRBV18 and TRBJ1-5; no clear D gene. Sequenced material: peripheral blood, taken before any cancer treatment. This TCR derives from a female donor aged 60 or older with stage I lung adenocarcinoma. This CDR3 is CASSQSTTNQPQHF. DNA of the CDR3: TGTGCCAGCTCACAAAGCACTACAAATCAGCCCCAGCATTTT.